Listed below are T cell receptor beta chains from one sample, sequenced in a study of early T cells in non-severe SARS-CoV-2 infection. TCRdb itself ran the 5' RACE reads through MiXCR, one entry per CDR3 protein. The sample holds over 25,000 distinct CDR3 sequences, about 6.7% seen once. Sequenced: whole blood. Source of these receptors: an adult who was a healthcare worker with PCR-confirmed SARS-CoV-2 infection or an uninfected control (not recorded which). Both conserved end residues are part of each CDR3. A D gene is named only where the DNA matches it firmly. Size values are once, few and many counts, or a class for expanded clones, and some rows have none.

clone_size | j_call | v_call | d_call | cdr3_nt | cdr3_aa
many | TRBJ1-4 | TRBV9 | - | TGTGCCAGCAGCGAGGGTGCAGGAAATGAAAAACTGTTTTTT | CASSEGAGNEKLFF
- | TRBJ1-1 | TRBV11-2 | TRBD1 | TGTGCCAGCAGCACGACAGGGGGCAGCACTGAAGCTTTCTTT | CASSTTGGSTEAFF
few | TRBJ1-3 | TRBV30 | - | TGTGCCTGGACCGGATCGTACGGATCTGGAAACACCATATATTTT | CAWTGSYGSGNTIYF
many | TRBJ2-1 | TRBV15 | TRBD2 | TGTGCCACCAGCAGAGATTATGGCGGGAGTAGCTCCTACAATGAGCAGTTCTTC | CATSRDYGGSSSYNEQFF
many | TRBJ2-7 | TRBV28 | - | TGTGCCAGCAGTAAGGACACCTACGAGCAGTACTTC | CASSKDTYEQYF
- | TRBJ1-1 | TRBV9 | - | TGTGCCAGCAGCGTAGGCCCCGGCTACAGGGCCGGGGACACTGAAGCTTTCTTT | CASSVGPGYRAGDTEAFF
many | TRBJ2-1 | TRBV12-3/TRBV12-4 | TRBD1 | TGTGCCAGCAGTCCCGGACAGGGGGCCTACAATGAGCAGTTCTTC | CASSPGQGAYNEQFF
few | TRBJ2-1 | TRBV6-4 | - | TGTGCCAGCAGTGACTCCGGAGTAACAAATGAGCAGTTCTTC | CASSDSGVTNEQFF
many | TRBJ1-1 | TRBV29-1 | - | TGCAGCGTTGAATTGGTCAGTGGTACTGAAGCTTTCTTT | CSVELVSGTEAFF
many | TRBJ2-1 | TRBV2 | - | TGTGCCAGCAGTTCAGGATACAATGAGCAGTTCTTC | CASSSGYNEQFF
many | TRBJ2-6 | TRBV27 | - | TGTGCCACCCCGGGTTGTTGGGCCAACGTCCTGACTTTC | CATPGCWANVLTF
few | TRBJ2-5 | TRBV18 | TRBD1 | TGTGCCAGCTCACTAAATACTCGGACAGGGGGACAAGAGACCCAGTACTTC | CASSLNTRTGGQETQYF
- | TRBJ2-3 | TRBV18 | - | TGTGCCAGCTCACCAAGCGAGCAGTCAGATACGCAGTATTTT | CASSPSEQSDTQYF
many | TRBJ1-5 | TRBV6-1 | - | TGTGCCAGCAGTGGGGGGGGAAGCAATCAGCCCCAGCATTTT | CASSGGGSNQPQHF
many | TRBJ2-3 | TRBV4-1 | - | TGCGCCAGCAGCCAAGGTGGGAGAGTAGATACGCAGTATTTT | CASSQGGRVDTQYF
many | TRBJ2-2 | TRBV28 | - | TGTGCCAGCAGTTTCCAACGGACGGGCACCGGGGAGCTGTTTTTT | CASSFQRTGTGELFF
few | TRBJ2-2 | TRBV6-1 | TRBD2 | TGTGCCAGCAGGGCGGGAGTAGAAACCGGGGAGCTGTTTTTT | CASRAGVETGELFF
many | TRBJ2-1 | TRBV5-1 | TRBD2 | TGCGCCAGCAGCTTGGTGGTGCGGGAGGCCTACAATGAGCAGTTCTTC | CASSLVVREAYNEQFF
many | TRBJ2-7 | TRBV5-5 | - | TGTGCCAGCAGCTTGGCAGTACTGTCCTACGAGCAGTACTTC | CASSLAVLSYEQYF
many | TRBJ2-5 | TRBV7-8 | - | TGTGCCAGCAGTCCCGGGGGCCTGGGGCAAGAGACCCAGTACTTC | CASSPGGLGQETQYF
- | TRBJ2-3 | TRBV5-5 | - | TGTGCCAGCAGCCCCCTGGGTAGCACAGATACGCAGTATTTT | CASSPLGSTDTQYF
many | TRBJ1-1 | TRBV7-9 | - | TGTGCCAGCAGCGAGGGGTCTCTGAACACTGAAGCTTTCTTT | CASSEGSLNTEAFF
many | TRBJ1-2 | TRBV7-8 | - | TGTGCCAGCAGCTTAGCAGGGGCCTATGGCTACACCTTC | CASSLAGAYGYTF
many | TRBJ1-2 | TRBV11-2 | - | TGTGCCAGCAGCTTAGGGGGCGAGGGTGGCTACACCTTC | CASSLGGEGGYTF
many | TRBJ1-5 | TRBV20-1 | - | TGCAGTGCTAGAAGGGTGAATCAGCCCCAGCATTTT | CSARRVNQPQHF
few | TRBJ2-2 | TRBV7-3 | - | TGTGCCAGCAGCTTAACCTTTACCGGGGAGCTGTTTTTT | CASSLTFTGELFF
few | TRBJ1-5 | TRBV30 | TRBD1 | TGTGCCTGGACGTCGAAACAGGGGAGCAATCAGCCCCAGCATTTT | CAWTSKQGSNQPQHF
many | TRBJ2-3 | TRBV14 | - | TGTGCCAGCAGCCAAGTAACAGATACGCAGTATTTT | CASSQVTDTQYF
medium-sized | TRBJ2-1 | TRBV9 | TRBD1 | TGTGCCAGCAGCTCCCTGGGACAGGGAAACAATGAGCAGTTCTTC | CASSSLGQGNNEQFF
- | TRBJ2-3 | TRBV6-5 | TRBD2 | TGTGCCAGCAGACGACTAGCGGGAGTAACCACAGATACGCAGTATTTT | CASRRLAGVTTDTQYF
few | TRBJ2-3 | TRBV19 | TRBD2 | TGTGCCAGTAGTACAGCGGGAGTTAAAGATACGCAGTATTTT | CASSTAGVKDTQYF
few | TRBJ2-7 | TRBV27 | - | TGTGCCAGCAGTTTGACTGGGTATTCAGTCTACGAGCAGTACTTC | CASSLTGYSVYEQYF
many | TRBJ2-2 | TRBV5-1 | - | TGCGCCAGCAGCTTGGCCGGAGGGTGGACCGGGGAGCTGTTTTTT | CASSLAGGWTGELFF
- | TRBJ2-1 | TRBV27 | - | TGTGCCAGCAGTTCTCTAGCTCATTACTACAATGAGCAGTTCTTC | CASSSLAHYYNEQFF
- | TRBJ2-5 | TRBV5-1 | TRBD2 | TGCGCCAGCAGACCCCCTAGCGGGAGTATGGAGACCCAGTACTTC | CASRPPSGSMETQYF
many | TRBJ2-7 | TRBV11-1 | - | TGTGCCAGCAGCTTGGGAGTGAGTCTGTACTTC | CASSLGVSLYF
- | TRBJ2-3 | TRBV9 | - | TGTGCCAGCAGCCCCTTGCGAGGCACGGGAGATACGCAGTATTTT | CASSPLRGTGDTQYF
many | TRBJ2-7 | TRBV1 | - | TGCACCAGCAGCCAAGAATTAGCGGGTCGCTACGAGCAGTACTTC | CTSSQELAGRYEQYF
many | TRBJ2-5 | TRBV7-8 | TRBD2 | TGTGCCAGCAGCCCGGGCATGACTAGCCAACAGAGGGAGACCCAGTACTTC | CASSPGMTSQQRETQYF
many | TRBJ2-7 | TRBV27 | - | TGTGCCAGCAGTTTGGGCTTTACTTCCTACGAGCAGTACTTC | CASSLGFTSYEQYF